This is a list of T cell receptor beta chains from one sample in a study of T cell clonotyping in hematopoietic cell transplantation. Using immunoSEQ multiplex PCR, the repertoire was profiled, and TCRdb retains in-frame clones only, with some absent. Of about 38,000 clones in the sample, roughly 96% were seen once. The sequencing here drew on peripheral blood mononuclear cells, taken before stem cell transplant. The receptors originated from a man in his forties with chronic myeloid leukemia. Some clones in this sample may be carry-over from other donors' samples. Each CDR3 is given with its conserved first and last residue. The D gene is left open where the match is weak. Clone size is given for some rows only: seen once, a few or many times, or a class if the clone is expanded.

NA	TRBV27	NA	TRBJ1-4	TGTGCCAGCAGTCCGGACATGGGAAATGAAAAACTGTTTTTT	CASSPDMGNEKLFF
NA	TRBV19	NA	TRBJ1-3	TGTGCCAGTTACCCTACCCAGGGAAGTTCTGGAAACACCATATATTTT	CASYPTQGSSGNTIYF
TRBD2	TRBV7-3	NA	TRBJ2-3	TGTGCCAGCAGCAAGAGGTCGGGGACTAGTCGGCCAGATACGCAGTATTTT	CASSKRSGTSRPDTQYF
NA	TRBV28	few	TRBJ2-7	TGTGCCAGCAGGACCTTTGGGATCTACGAGCAGTACTTC	CASRTFGIYEQYF
NA	TRBV6-5	NA	TRBJ1-1	TGTGCCAGCAGGTCCGGAGGGCTTGAAGCTTTCTTT	CASRSGGLEAFF
TRBD2	TRBV28	NA	TRBJ2-2	TGTGCCAGCAGGCTCCTTGGGGGTCAGCGGGGGTACACCGGGGAGCTGTTTTTT	CASRLLGGQRGYTGELFF
NA	TRBV30	NA	TRBJ2-3	TGTGCCTGGCAGGGGAGCACAGATACGCAGTATTTT	CAWQGSTDTQYF
NA	TRBV28	NA	TRBJ1-3	TGTGCCAGCAGTTTGGTCGTAGGGGCGGCGGTGGACACCATATATTTT	CASSLVVGAAVDTIYF
TRBD1	TRBV30	NA	TRBJ1-1	TGTGCCTGGGGGACAGGCGAAGCTTTCTTT	CAWGTGEAFF
TRBD1	TRBV27	NA	TRBJ1-2	TGTGCCAGCAGCCCAGGGGGCATTAACTATGGCTACACCTTC	CASSPGGINYGYTF
NA	TRBV15	NA	TRBJ1-6	TGTGCCACCAGCAGAGTGGGGTCACCCCTCCACTTT	CATSRVGSPLHF
NA	TRBV28	NA	TRBJ2-6	TGTGCCAGCAGTTTATGCCTAGACCAAAGTCCCCATTGTGGGGCCAACGTCCTGACTTTC	CASSLCLDQSPHCGANVLTF
NA	TRBV2	NA	TRBJ2-3	TGTGCCAGCAGGGGCTGGGATACGCAGTATTTT	CASRGWDTQYF
NA	TRBV27	NA	TRBJ2-1	TGTGCCAGCAGTTCGCGGTCCAGCTCCTACAATGAGCAGTTCTTC	CASSSRSSSYNEQFF
NA	TRBV12-1	NA	TRBJ2-7	TGTGCCAGCAGCTTTGACGGCTCAGACTACGAGCAGTACTTC	CASSFDGSDYEQYF
NA	TRBV9	once	TRBJ1-2	TGTGCCAGCAGCGGGGGGGGCTACACCTTC	CASSGGGYTF
NA	TRBV5-1	NA	TRBJ1-4	TGCGCCAGCAGCCCTGGACAGCTTAATGAAAAACTGTTTTTT	CASSPGQLNEKLFF
NA	TRBV7-2	NA	TRBJ1-5	TGTGCCAGCAGCCGACCCTCCACAGGGCCTTATAGCAATCAGCCCCAGCATTTT	CASSRPSTGPYSNQPQHF
TRBD2	TRBV12-5	NA	TRBJ2-3	TGTGCTAGTGGTTTGGGCCTAGCGGTAGTGGGCACAGATACGCAGTATTTT	CASGLGLAVVGTDTQYF
NA	TRBV2	NA	TRBJ1-6	TGTGCCAGCAGTGGGGGGTCCTATTCACCCCTCCACTTT	CASSGGSYSPLHF
TRBD1	TRBV9	NA	TRBJ1-2	TGTGCCAGCAGCGTAGCTTTGCAGGGGGCTCCTAACTATGGCTACACCTTC	CASSVALQGAPNYGYTF
TRBD1	TRBV9	NA	TRBJ2-7	TGTGCCAGCACCCAGGGGGCGGGTTACTACGAGCAGTACTTC	CASTQGAGYYEQYF
NA	TRBV7-3	NA	TRBJ1-2	TGTGCCAGCAGCTTATCCCAGGGGTTTGGCTACACCTTC	CASSLSQGFGYTF
NA	TRBV30	NA	TRBJ1-4	TGTGCCTGGGCCCGTTCAACTAATGAAAAACTGTTTTTT	CAWARSTNEKLFF
NA	TRBV7-9	NA	TRBJ2-7	TGTGCCAGCAGTCCAACTTGGACAGTCACCTACGAGCAGTACTTC	CASSPTWTVTYEQYF
TRBD1	TRBV6-1	NA	TRBJ1-5	TGTGCCAGCAATGACAGGGCTCAGCCCCAGCATTTT	CASNDRAQPQHF
NA	TRBV10-2	NA	TRBJ2-7	TGCGCCAGCATAAGGGAGACCGACTACGAGCAGTACTTC	CASIRETDYEQYF
NA	TRBV5-6	NA	TRBJ2-5	TGTGCCAGCAGCTTGGCCCAGACCGGGGAGACCCAGTACTTC	CASSLAQTGETQYF
TRBD1	TRBV4-2	NA	TRBJ1-2	TGTGCCAGCAGCCGCCCGGGACAGGGAGGCAACAATCTCTATGGCTACACCTTC	CASSRPGQGGNNLYGYTF
NA	TRBV7-6	NA	TRBJ2-2	TGTGCCAGCAGCTTCCCGCGCACCGGGGAGCTGTTTTTT	CASSFPRTGELFF
TRBD1	TRBV7-9	NA	TRBJ2-7	TGTGCCAGCAGCTCCGGACAGGGGGCCATCTCCTACGAGCAGTACTTC	CASSSGQGAISYEQYF
NA	TRBV5-8	NA	TRBJ1-5	TGTGCCAGTACCTGGGGGTCCATAAATCAGCCCCAGCATTTT	CASTWGSINQPQHF
TRBD1	TRBV4-1	NA	TRBJ1-2	TGCGCCAGCAGCCAGCCGGACAGGGCGGTGTATGGCTACACCTTC	CASSQPDRAVYGYTF
NA	TRBV19	once	TRBJ2-2	TGTGCCAGTAGGGAGAACACCGGGGAGCTGTTTTTT	CASRENTGELFF
NA	TRBV19	NA	TRBJ1-2	TGTGCCAGTAGTAGATCCAACTATGGCTACACCTTC	CASSRSNYGYTF
TRBD2	TRBV4-2	NA	TRBJ2-2	TGTGCCAGCAGCCAAGATTTGGGACTAGCCACCGGGGAGCTGTTTTTT	CASSQDLGLATGELFF
NA	TRBV5-6	NA	TRBJ2-7	TGTGCCAGCAGCTCCGACATCGAGCATTACGAGCAGTACTTC	CASSSDIEHYEQYF
TRBD1	TRBV5-1	once	TRBJ2-3	TGCGCCAGCAGCTTGGGGACAGGCCTTGGAACAGATACGCAGTATTTT	CASSLGTGLGTDTQYF
TRBD1	TRBV11-3	few	TRBJ1-5	TGTGCCAGCAGCTTAACAGGGGATCAGCCCCAGCATTTT	CASSLTGDQPQHF
TRBD2	TRBV30	NA	TRBJ2-1	TGTGCCTGGAGTCGGACTAGCGGGGCGTACAATGAGCAGTTCTTC	CAWSRTSGAYNEQFF
TRBD2	TRBV5-8	once	TRBJ2-5	TGTGCCAGCAGCTTGTTTAGCGGGGAGACCCAGTACTTC	CASSLFSGETQYF
TRBD1	TRBV11-3	NA	TRBJ2-1	TGTGCCAGCAGCCGACAGGGCCCTTACAATGAGCAGTTCTTC	CASSRQGPYNEQFF
NA	TRBV7-6	once	TRBJ2-7	TGTGCCAGCAGCTTAGGGGGAGCGTACTACGAGCAGTACTTC	CASSLGGAYYEQYF
NA	TRBV5-4	NA	TRBJ2-2	TGTGCCAGCAGCCGGGAATGGGGGACCGGGGAGCTGTTTTTT	CASSREWGTGELFF